The 8 T cell receptor beta chains below come from one sample, sequenced in a study of cytomegalovirus exposure and HLA in healthy donors. A multiplex PCR was run with 60 Vbeta primers and 13 Jbeta primers. Repertoires were generated with immunoSEQ multiplex PCR, while TCRdb's copy carries only in-frame clones and drops some. Among about 60,000 clones listed, approximately 70% were seen once. Sequencing used PBMCs. All receptors come from a woman in her sixties in good health and CMV-seropositive.

To note about this clone: The junction and the germline gene differ at one end; a read error may be behind it. The chain couples TRBV10-3 to TRBJ1-2; tentatively, D is TRBD1 (5 bases). Germline assignment: CDR1 ENHRY and CDR2 SYGVKD. The CDR3 length is 16 residues. The CDR3: CATSKSAGTNFYGYTF. In nucleotides, the CDR3 is TGTGCCACCAGTAAATCGGCAGGGACTAACTTCTATGGCTACACCTTC.

This clone has just one count. This rearrangement joins TRBV7-2 to TRBJ1-5; no firm D call. Germline V gives CDR1 SGHTA, CDR2 FQGNSA. The ends were cut back, 1 base at V and 1 base at J, with 8 bases in the middle. There are 15 residues in the CDR3. CDR3 loop: CASSLVFQSNQPQHF. The CDR3 DNA reads TGTGCCAGCAGCTTAGTATTCCAGAGCAATCAGCCCCAGCATTTT.

The chain uses TRBV7-8 and TRBJ1-2; D unresolved. Germline CDR1 is SGHVS and CDR2 is FQNEAQ. CDR3 length: 15 amino acids. V lost 5 bases to trimming and J lost 2 bases, with 15 bases between them. CDR3: CASSPYWEINYGYTF. CDR3 DNA: TGTGCCAGCAGCCCTTACTGGGAGATAAACTATGGCTACACCTTC.

The rearrangement uses TRBV10-1 and TRBJ2-1; unclear D gene. The V gene lost 0 bases and the J gene lost 10 bases, with 10 bases spanning the gap. Germline CDR1 is WNHNN and CDR2 is SYGVQD (reference sequence). The CDR3 runs 13 residues. The CDR3 is CASSESTPGEQFF. The CDR3, as DNA: TGCGCCAGCAGTGAGTCGACTCCTGGGGAGCAGTTCTTC.

This clone was picked up a small number of times. This chain connects TRBV9 to TRBJ2-3; 7 bases map to TRBD2. Germline V gives CDR1 SGDLS, CDR2 YYNGEE. CDR3 length equals 13 residues. Trimming removed 6 bases from V and 1 base from J; junction bases left unmatched: 2. CDR3 sequence reads: CASKREGTDTQYF. The CDR3 bases are TGTGCCAGCAAGCGGGAAGGCACAGATACGCAGTATTTT. Full variable domain (missing parts from reference TRBV9 and TRBJ2-3): DSGVTQTPKHLITATGQRVTLRCSPRSGDLSVYWYQQSLDQGLQFLIQYYNGEERAKGNILERFSAQQFPDLHSELNLSSLELGDSALYFCASKREGTDTQYFGPGTRLTVL.

To note about this clone: A read error is likely here: a far larger clone is one base away. The rearrangement links TRBV10-3 to TRBJ1-5; no clear D. The CDR3 runs 14 residues. Germline CDR1 reads ENHRY; CDR2 reads SYGVKD. Trimming left V 2 bases short and J 4 bases short, with 9 bases between. The CDR3 loop reads CAISEAGSNQPQHF. In nucleotides, the CDR3 is TGTGCCATCAGTGAGGCGGGGTCGAATCAGCCCCAGCATTTT.

Here the CDR3 reads CASSQNYEQYF. The DNA of the CDR3 is TGTGCCAGCAGTCAGAATTACGAGCAGTACTTC. The chain couples TRBV28 to TRBJ2-7; D is unresolved. Germline CDR1 and CDR2: MDHEN and SYDVKM. Trimming stripped 5 bases from V and 4 bases from J, with 6 bases between. The CDR3 has 11 amino acids.

This chain connects TRBV7-2 to TRBJ2-1; 7 bases map to TRBD2. The CDR3 is made up of 15 amino acids. Germline CDR1 SGHTA, CDR2 FQGNSA. After removal of 5 bases from V and 4 bases from J, the junction contained 8 bases not matched to a gene. The CDR3 DNA follows: TGTGCCAGCAGCCCCGTGGCGGGGGTTTACAATGAGCAGTTCTTC. Amino acid sequence: CASSPVAGVYNEQFF. Full variable domain (rest looked up from reference TRBV7-2 and TRBJ2-1): GAGVSQSPSNKVTEKGKDVELRCDPISGHTALYWYRQSLGQGLEFLIYFQGNSAPDKSGLPSDRFSAERTGGSVSTLTIQRTQQEDSAVYLCASSPVAGVYNEQFFGPGTRLTVL.